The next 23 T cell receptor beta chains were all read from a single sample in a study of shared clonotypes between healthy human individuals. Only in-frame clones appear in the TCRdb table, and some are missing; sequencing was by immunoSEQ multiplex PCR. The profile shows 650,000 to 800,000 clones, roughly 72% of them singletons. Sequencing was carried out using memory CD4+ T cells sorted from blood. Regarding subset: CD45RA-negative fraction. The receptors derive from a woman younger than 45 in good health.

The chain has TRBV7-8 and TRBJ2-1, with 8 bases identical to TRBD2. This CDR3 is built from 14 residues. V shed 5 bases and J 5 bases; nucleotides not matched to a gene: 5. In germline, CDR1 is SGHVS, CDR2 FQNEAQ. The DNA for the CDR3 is TGTGCCAGCAGCCGACTAGCGTTGAACAATGAGCAGTTCTTC. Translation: CASSRLALNNEQFF.

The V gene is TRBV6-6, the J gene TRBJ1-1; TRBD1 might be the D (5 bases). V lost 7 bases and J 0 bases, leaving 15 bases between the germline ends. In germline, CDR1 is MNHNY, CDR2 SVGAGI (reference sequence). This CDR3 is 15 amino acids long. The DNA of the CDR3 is TGTGCCAGCATCCCGGGGGGGGATATGAACACTGAAGCTTTCTTT. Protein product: CASIPGGDMNTEAFF.

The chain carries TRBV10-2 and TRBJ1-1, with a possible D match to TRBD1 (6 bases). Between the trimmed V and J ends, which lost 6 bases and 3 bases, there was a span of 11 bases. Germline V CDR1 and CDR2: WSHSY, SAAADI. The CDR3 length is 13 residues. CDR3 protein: CASSLTGYTEAFF. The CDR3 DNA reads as TGCGCCAGCAGCCTGACAGGATACACTGAAGCTTTCTTT.

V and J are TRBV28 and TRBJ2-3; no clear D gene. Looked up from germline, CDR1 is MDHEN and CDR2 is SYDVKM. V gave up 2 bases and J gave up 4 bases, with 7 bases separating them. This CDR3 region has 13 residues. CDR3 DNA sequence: TGTGCCAGCAGTTTACTAGTAGCAGATACGCAGTATTTT. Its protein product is CASSLLVADTQYF.

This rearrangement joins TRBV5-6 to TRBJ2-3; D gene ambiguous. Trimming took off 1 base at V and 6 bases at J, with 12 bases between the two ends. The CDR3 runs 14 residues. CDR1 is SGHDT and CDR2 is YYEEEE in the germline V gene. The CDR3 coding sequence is TGTGCCAGCAGCTTGACCCCGTATCAGGATACGCAGTATTTT. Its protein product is CASSLTPYQDTQYF. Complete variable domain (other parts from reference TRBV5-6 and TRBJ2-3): DAGVTQSPTHLIKTRGQQVTLRCSPKSGHDTVSWYQQALGQGPQFIFQYYEEEERQRGNFPDRFSGHQFPNYSSELNVNALLLGDSALYLCASSLTPYQDTQYFGPGTRLTVL.

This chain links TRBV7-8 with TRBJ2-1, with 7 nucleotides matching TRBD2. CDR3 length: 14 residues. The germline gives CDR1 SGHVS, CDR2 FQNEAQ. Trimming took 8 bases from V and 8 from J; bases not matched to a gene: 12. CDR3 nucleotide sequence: TGTGCCAGCGAAAGGGAGACTAGCTTCGATGAGCAGTTCTTC. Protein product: CASERETSFDEQFF.

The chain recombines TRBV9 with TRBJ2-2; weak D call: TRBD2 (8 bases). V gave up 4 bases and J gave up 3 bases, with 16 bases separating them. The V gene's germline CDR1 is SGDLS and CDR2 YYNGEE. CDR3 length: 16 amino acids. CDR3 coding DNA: TGTGCCAGCAGCATCCGGGGGGGACAGTACACCGGGGAGCTGTTTTTT. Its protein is CASSIRGGQYTGELFF.

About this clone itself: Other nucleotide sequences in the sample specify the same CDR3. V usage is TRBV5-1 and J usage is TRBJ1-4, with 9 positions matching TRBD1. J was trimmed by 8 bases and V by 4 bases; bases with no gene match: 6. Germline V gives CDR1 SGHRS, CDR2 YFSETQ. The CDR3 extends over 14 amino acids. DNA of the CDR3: TGCGCCAGCAGCGCGGGACAGGGTGGCGAAAAACTGTTTTTT. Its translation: CASSAGQGGEKLFF.

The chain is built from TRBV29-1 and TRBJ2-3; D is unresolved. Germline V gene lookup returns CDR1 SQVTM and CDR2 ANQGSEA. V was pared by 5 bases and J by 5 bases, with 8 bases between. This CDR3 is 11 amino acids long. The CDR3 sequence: CSVNKGDTQYF. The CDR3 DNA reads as TGCAGCGTTAACAAGGGAGATACGCAGTATTTT.

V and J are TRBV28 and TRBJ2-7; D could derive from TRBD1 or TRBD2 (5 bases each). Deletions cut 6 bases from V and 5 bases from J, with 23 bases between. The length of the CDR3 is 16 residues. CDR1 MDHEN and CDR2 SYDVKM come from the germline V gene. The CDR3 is CASRDGIGGVRNEQYF. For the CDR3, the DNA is TGTGCCAGCAGGGACGGGATTGGGGGAGTAAGGAACGAGCAGTACTTC.

CDR3 loop: CASSEAGTSNQPQHF. DNA of the CDR3: TGTGCCAGCAGTGAAGCAGGGACTAGCAATCAGCCCCAGCATTTT. The V call is TRBV2, the J call TRBJ1-5; perhaps TRBD1 as D (5 bases). The CDR3 totals 15 residues. The V end lost 0 bases, the J end lost 0 bases, and 6 bases lay between the germline ends. Germline assignment: CDR1 SNHLY and CDR2 FYNNEI. Looking up the rest from reference TRBV2 and TRBJ1-5 gives the full variable domain: EPEVTQTPSHQVTQMGQEVILRCVPISNHLYFYWYRQILGQKVEFLVSFYNNEISEKSEIFDDQFSVERPDGSNFTLKIRSTKLEDSAMYFCASSEAGTSNQPQHFGDGTRLSIL.

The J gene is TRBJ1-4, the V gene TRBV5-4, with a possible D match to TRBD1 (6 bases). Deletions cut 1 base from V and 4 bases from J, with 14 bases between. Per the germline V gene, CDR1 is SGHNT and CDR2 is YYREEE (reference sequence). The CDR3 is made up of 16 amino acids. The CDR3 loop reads CASSLRAGQINEKLFF. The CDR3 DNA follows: TGTGCCAGCAGCTTGAGAGCAGGACAGATTAATGAAAAACTGTTTTTT.

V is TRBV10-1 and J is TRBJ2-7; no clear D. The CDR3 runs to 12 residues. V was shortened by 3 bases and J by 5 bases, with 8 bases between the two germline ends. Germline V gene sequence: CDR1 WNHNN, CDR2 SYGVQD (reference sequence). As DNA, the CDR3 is TGCGCCAGCAGTGATGACTCTCACGAGCAGTACTTC. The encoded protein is CASSDDSHEQYF.

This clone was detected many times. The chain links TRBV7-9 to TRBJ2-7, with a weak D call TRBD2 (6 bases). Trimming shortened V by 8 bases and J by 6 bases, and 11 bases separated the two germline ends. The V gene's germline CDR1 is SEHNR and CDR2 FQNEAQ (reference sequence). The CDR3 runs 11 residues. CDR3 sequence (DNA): TGTGCCAGCGGGCGGGGCCGCGAGCAGTACTTC. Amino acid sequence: CASGRGREQYF.

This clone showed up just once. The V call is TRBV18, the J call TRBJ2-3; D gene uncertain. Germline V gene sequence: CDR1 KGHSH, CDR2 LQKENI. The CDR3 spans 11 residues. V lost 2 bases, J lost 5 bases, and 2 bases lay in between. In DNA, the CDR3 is TGTGCCAGCTCACCAGAAGATACGCAGTATTTT. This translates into CASSPEDTQYF.

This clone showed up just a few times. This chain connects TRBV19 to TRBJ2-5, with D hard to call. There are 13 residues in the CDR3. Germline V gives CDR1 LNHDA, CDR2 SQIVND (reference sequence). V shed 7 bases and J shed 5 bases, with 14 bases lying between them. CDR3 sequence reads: CASNKDRTETQYF. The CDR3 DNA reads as TGTGCCAGTAACAAAGACCGGACGGAGACCCAGTACTTC.

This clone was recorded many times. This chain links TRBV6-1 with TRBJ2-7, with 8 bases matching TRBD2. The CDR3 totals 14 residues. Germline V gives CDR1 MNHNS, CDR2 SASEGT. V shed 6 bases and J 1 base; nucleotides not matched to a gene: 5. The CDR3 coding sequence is TGTGCCAGCAGCAGAGCGGGAGAGTCCTACGAGCAGTACTTC. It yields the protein CASSRAGESYEQYF.

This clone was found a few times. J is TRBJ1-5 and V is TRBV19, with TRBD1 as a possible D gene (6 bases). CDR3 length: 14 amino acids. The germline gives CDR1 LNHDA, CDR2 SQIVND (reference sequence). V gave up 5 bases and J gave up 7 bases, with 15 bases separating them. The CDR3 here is CASSEQGDEQPQHF. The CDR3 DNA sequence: TGTGCCAGTAGTGAACAGGGTGACGAACAGCCCCAGCATTTT.

The CDR3 DNA reads TGTGCCAGCAGCCCACGCGGGACAGGTAGCTCCTACGAGCAGTACTTC. Residues: CASSPRGTGSSYEQYF. The chain couples TRBV9 to TRBJ2-7; 8 bases align to TRBD1. Germline CDR1 SGDLS, CDR2 YYNGEE. J was trimmed by 0 bases and V by 4 bases; bases with no gene match: 9. The CDR3 length is 16 residues.

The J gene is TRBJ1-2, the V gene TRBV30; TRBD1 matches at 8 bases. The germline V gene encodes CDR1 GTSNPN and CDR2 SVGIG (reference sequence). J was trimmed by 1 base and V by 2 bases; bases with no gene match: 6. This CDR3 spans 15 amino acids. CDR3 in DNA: TGTGCCTGGAGTCGAGGACAGGGACTTAACTATGGCTACACCTTC. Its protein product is CAWSRGQGLNYGYTF.

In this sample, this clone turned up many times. The CDR3 sequence: CASSSRTGLLGGYTF. The DNA for the CDR3 is TGTGCCAGCAGCTCGCGGACAGGGTTGTTGGGTGGCTACACCTTC. The gene calls are TRBV7-2 and TRBJ1-2; TRBD1 matches at 8 bases. The germline CDR1 and CDR2 sequences are SGHTA and FQGNSA. V lost 4 bases to trimming and J lost 7 bases; unmatched junction nucleotides: 11. The CDR3 runs to 15 residues.

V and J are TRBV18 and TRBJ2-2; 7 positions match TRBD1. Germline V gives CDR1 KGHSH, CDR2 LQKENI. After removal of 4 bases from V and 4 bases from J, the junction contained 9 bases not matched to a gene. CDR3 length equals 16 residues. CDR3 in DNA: TGTGCCAGCTCACGAAACAGGGGCGCGAGCACCGGGGAGCTGTTTTTT. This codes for CASSRNRGASTGELFF.

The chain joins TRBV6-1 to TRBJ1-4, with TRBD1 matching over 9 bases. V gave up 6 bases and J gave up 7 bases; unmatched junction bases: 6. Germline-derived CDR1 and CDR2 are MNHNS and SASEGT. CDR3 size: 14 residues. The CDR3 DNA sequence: TGTGCCAGCAGGGACAGGGGAAGGAGTGAAAAACTGTTTTTT. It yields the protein CASRDRGRSEKLFF.